The 21 T cell receptor beta chains reported below all come from one sample, sequenced in a study of technical replicates of blood from several donors (dated by TCRdb to 2016 to 2017). Libraries came from the immunoSEQ multiplex PCR assay. The table was pulled from immuneACCESS by TCRdb, which kept in-frame rearrangements only. Such tables lose some clones; where checked, under half of the loss comes from unresolved V genes, and the rest has no known cause. This sample is represented by around 60,000 clones; approximately 92% of them were singletons. Jointly, the top ten make up about 4.5% of the sample. Sequenced: PBMCs. These receptors originate from a human donor in good health. Some clones in this sample may be carry-over from other donors' samples.

The gene calls are TRBV11-1 and TRBJ2-1, with D perhaps matching TRBD1 (5 bases). The length of the CDR3 is 14 residues. Germline CDR1 SGHAT, CDR2 FQDESV (reference sequence). Trimming shortened V by 1 base and J by 5 bases, and 9 bases separated the two germline ends. CDR3 sequence: CASSLGQTDNEQFF. Here the CDR3 DNA reads TGTGCCAGCAGCTTAGGACAGACCGACAATGAGCAGTTCTTC.

The rearrangement joins TRBV18 to TRBJ1-1; the D gene is possibly TRBD1 (5 bases). V lost 3 bases to trimming and J lost 1 base, with 6 bases between them. The V gene's germline CDR1 is KGHSH and CDR2 LQKENI. This CDR3 comprises 13 residues. As DNA, the CDR3 is TGTGCCAGCTCACCCGGACAGAACACTGAAGCTTTCTTT. This translates into CASSPGQNTEAFF.

V is TRBV18 and J is TRBJ1-1, with D unresolved. The germline CDR1 and CDR2 sequences are KGHSH and LQKENI. The CDR3 is made up of 13 amino acids. Trimming took off 4 bases at V and 1 base at J, with 7 bases between the two ends. This chain's CDR3 is CASSRSGNTEAFF. As DNA, the CDR3 is TGTGCCAGCTCACGATCAGGGAACACTGAAGCTTTCTTT.

This chain uses TRBV14 with TRBJ1-1, with 8 bases identical to TRBD1. The V gene's germline CDR1 is SGHDN and CDR2 FVKESK. The V gene end was trimmed by 0 bases and the J gene end by 5 bases; junction bases not matched to a gene: 2. CDR3 length: 14 residues. This CDR3 is CASSQDHRGTEAFF. The DNA of the CDR3 is TGTGCCAGCAGCCAAGATCACAGGGGGACTGAAGCTTTCTTT.

This chain connects TRBV11-1 to TRBJ2-2, with a possible D match to TRBD1 (6 bases). Trimming pared 6 bases from V and 0 bases from J, leaving 17 bases between. The CDR3 consists of 17 residues. Germline V CDR1 and CDR2: SGHAT, FQDESV (reference sequence). DNA for the CDR3: TGTGCCAGCAGAGGGGGTTTGAGCGCCACGAACACCGGGGAGCTGTTTTTT. Translated, it gives CASRGGLSATNTGELFF.

The gene calls are TRBV4-1 and TRBJ1-6; D call uncertain. The CDR3 totals 17 residues. The ends were cut back, 1 base at V and 3 bases at J, with 13 bases in the middle. Germline V gene data show CDR1 as MGHRA and CDR2 as YSYEKL. This CDR3 reads CASSQVNSPDYNSPLHF. The CDR3, as DNA: TGCGCCAGCAGCCAAGTTAACAGCCCTGACTATAATTCACCCCTCCACTTT.

This clone has a single count. The chain is built from TRBV6-6 and TRBJ1-4; 7 bases map to TRBD1. Trimming took 8 bases from V and 2 from J; bases not matched to a gene: 2. The length of the CDR3 is 13 residues. The V gene's germline CDR1 is MNHNY and CDR2 SVGAGI (reference sequence). The DNA for the CDR3 is TGTGCCAGCTCGGGACAGACTAATGAAAAACTGTTTTTT. Residues: CASSGQTNEKLFF.

The chain links TRBV7-9 to TRBJ2-5; D is unresolved. CDR1 is SEHNR and CDR2 is FQNEAQ in the germline V gene (reference sequence). The CDR3 totals 14 residues. The germline V and J ends were trimmed by 1 base and 3 bases, with 9 bases remaining between them. CDR3 coding DNA: TGTGCCAGCAGCTTAGTTGGCAACAAAGAGACCCAGTACTTC. Its translation is CASSLVGNKETQYF.

The rearrangement links TRBV27 to TRBJ2-7; TRBD2 is a possible D gene (5 bases). V was cut by 3 bases and J by 7 bases, with 13 bases left in between. This CDR3 is 13 amino acids long. Germline V gene data show CDR1 as MNHEY and CDR2 as SMNVEV (reference sequence). The DNA for the CDR3 is TGTGCCAGCAGTTTTGGGCCGGGCGGGGAGCAGTACTTC. Translation gives CASSFGPGGEQYF.

The rearrangement links TRBV5-1 to TRBJ1-1; D ambiguous. This CDR3 is built from 15 residues. Germline V lookup: CDR1 SGHRS, CDR2 YFSETQ. The V gene lost 4 bases and the J gene lost 1 base, with 14 bases spanning the gap. This CDR3 reads CASSVRASGNTEAFF. CDR3 sequence (DNA): TGCGCCAGCAGCGTAAGAGCCTCAGGGAACACTGAAGCTTTCTTT.

The V and J genes are TRBV21-1 and TRBJ2-1; TRBD2, the table's D call, lacks a check against the DNA. TRBV21-1 is a known pseudogene. The CDR3 runs to 18 residues. The CDR3 DNA follows: TGTGCCAGCAGCGCGCGGACAGGGGGACTAGCGGGAGGGCATGAGCAGTTCTTC. This encodes CASSARTGGLAGGHEQFF.

The rearrangement uses TRBV6-4 and TRBJ2-5, with 13 bases that match TRBD2. V shed 6 bases, J shed 4 bases, and the junction held 5 bases outside the gene matches. Germline CDR1 reads MRHNA; CDR2 reads SNTAGT. The CDR3 contains 15 residues. CDR3 DNA: TGTGCCAGCAGGCGACTAGCGGGAGGTCTAGAGACCCAGTACTTC. Protein: CASRRLAGGLETQYF.

The sample holds one count of this clone. The chain recombines TRBV7-9 with TRBJ2-3, with 8 bases fitting TRBD1. The CDR3 contains 14 residues. Germline V gene sequence: CDR1 SEHNR, CDR2 FQNEAQ (reference sequence). Losses at the gene ends were 5 bases for V and 3 bases for J; bases not matched to a gene: 4. The chain's CDR3 is CASSQDRGTDTQYF. The CDR3 DNA is TGTGCCAGCAGCCAAGACAGGGGAACAGATACGCAGTATTTT.

The genes are TRBV27 and TRBJ2-7, with TRBD1 identical over 8 bases. The CDR3 consists of 16 residues. From germline, CDR1 is MNHEY and CDR2 SMNVEV (reference sequence). Trimming took 4 bases from V and 6 from J; bases not matched to a gene: 14. DNA of the CDR3: TGTGCCAGCAGTTCGTACCGTGGACAGGGTCTAATCGAGCAGTACTTC. Its translation is CASSSYRGQGLIEQYF.

CDR3 DNA: TGTGCCAGTAGCCCCCTAAGAGAAGTTGTAGATACGCAGTATTTT. It encodes CASSPLREVVDTQYF. This chain joins TRBV19 and TRBJ2-3; D is unresolved. Germline V gene data show CDR1 as LNHDA and CDR2 as SQIVND (reference sequence). The length of the CDR3 is 15 residues. Between the trimmed V and J ends, which lost 6 bases and 5 bases, there was a span of 18 bases.

This rearrangement joins TRBV6-8 to TRBJ2-7; the D is unclear. The CDR3 extends over 16 amino acids. V was clipped by 0 bases and J by 2 bases, with 14 bases between them. The germline gives CDR1 MNHGY, CDR2 SAAAGT. This CDR3 reads CASSYSILRFPYEQYF. CDR3 DNA sequence: TGTGCCAGCAGTTACTCGATCCTGCGGTTCCCCTACGAGCAGTACTTC.

The rearrangement uses TRBV7-2 and TRBJ1-1; 8 bases agree with TRBD1. Trimming took 5 bases from V and 6 from J; bases not matched to a gene: 8. Germline loops: CDR1 SGHTA, CDR2 FQGNSA. The CDR3 is 14 residues long. The CDR3 DNA is TGTGCCAGCAGCGTCGGGACAGGTTTTTCTGAAGCTTTCTTT. Translating gives CASSVGTGFSEAFF.

The genes are TRBV19 and TRBJ2-7; D may be TRBD1 (5 bases). Trimming removed 4 bases from V and 2 bases from J, with 9 bases in between. CDR1 is LNHDA, CDR2 SQIVND, per germline (reference sequence). This CDR3 has 13 amino acids. The CDR3 reads CASSKTETYEQYF. The CDR3 region has the DNA TGTGCCAGTAGTAAGACAGAAACCTACGAGCAGTACTTC.

The chain employs TRBV4-3 and TRBJ2-3, with D perhaps TRBD2 (7 bases). This CDR3 comprises 16 residues. Trimming removed 1 base from V and 4 bases from J, with 15 bases in between. Looked up from germline, CDR1 is LGHNA and CDR2 is YSLEER. CDR3 sequence: CASSQAAGAVADTQYF. Written as DNA, the CDR3 is TGCGCCAGCAGCCAAGCTGCGGGGGCGGTCGCAGATACGCAGTATTTT.

The rearrangement uses TRBV5-6 and TRBJ2-1, with 10 bases matching TRBD2. CDR3 size: 17 residues. V lost 3 bases, J lost 12 bases, and 18 bases stayed unmatched. Germline V gene lookup returns CDR1 SGHDT and CDR2 YYEEEE. CDR3 DNA sequence: TGTGCCAGCAGCTCGGATACCGGGACTAGCGCCCCGTCGGTGCAGTTCTTC. It translates to CASSSDTGTSAPSVQFF. The complete variable domain, with remaining parts taken from reference TRBV5-6 and TRBJ2-1, reads DAGVTQSPTHLIKTRGQQVTLRCSPKSGHDTVSWYQQALGQGPQFIFQYYEEEERQRGNFPDRFSGHQFPNYSSELNVNALLLGDSALYLCASSSDTGTSAPSVQFFGPGTRLTVL.

This clone has a single count. This rearrangement joins TRBV4-3 to TRBJ1-5; 7 bases agree with TRBD1. CDR3 size: 16 residues. Germline V gives CDR1 LGHNA, CDR2 YSLEER. V shed 1 base, J shed 3 bases, and the junction held 6 bases outside the gene matches. This CDR3 is CASSQGYRGFNQPQHF. For the CDR3, the DNA is TGCGCCAGCAGCCAAGGGTACAGGGGTTTCAATCAGCCCCAGCATTTT.